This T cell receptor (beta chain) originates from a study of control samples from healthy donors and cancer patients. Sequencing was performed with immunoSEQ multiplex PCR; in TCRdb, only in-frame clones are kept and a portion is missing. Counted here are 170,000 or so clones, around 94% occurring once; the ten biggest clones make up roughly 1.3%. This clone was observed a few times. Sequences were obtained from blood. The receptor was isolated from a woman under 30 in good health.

Here the CDR3 reads CATSRDSGGLYNSPLHF. The CDR3 bases are TGTGCCACCAGCAGAGATTCAGGGGGACTCTATAATTCACCCCTCCACTTT. The rearrangement joins TRBV15 to TRBJ1-6, with 7 bases identical to TRBD1. J was trimmed by 3 bases and V by 0 bases; bases with no gene match: 5. The CDR3 runs to 17 residues. The V gene's germline CDR1 is LNHNV and CDR2 YYDKDF (reference sequence).